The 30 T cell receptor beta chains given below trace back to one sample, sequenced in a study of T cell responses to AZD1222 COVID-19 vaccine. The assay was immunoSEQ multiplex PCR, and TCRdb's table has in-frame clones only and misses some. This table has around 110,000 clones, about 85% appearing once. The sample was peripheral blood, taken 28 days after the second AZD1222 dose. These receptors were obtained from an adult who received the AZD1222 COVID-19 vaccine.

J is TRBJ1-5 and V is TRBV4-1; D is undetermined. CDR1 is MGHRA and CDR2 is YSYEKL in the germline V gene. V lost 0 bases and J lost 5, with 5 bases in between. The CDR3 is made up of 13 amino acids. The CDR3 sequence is CASSQDQDQPQHF. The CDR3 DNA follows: TGCGCCAGCAGCCAAGATCAGGATCAGCCCCAGCATTTT.

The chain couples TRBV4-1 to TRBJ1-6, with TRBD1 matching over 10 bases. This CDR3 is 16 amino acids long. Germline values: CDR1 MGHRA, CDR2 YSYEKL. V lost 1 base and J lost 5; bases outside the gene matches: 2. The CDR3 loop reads CASSQGTGGNNSPLHF. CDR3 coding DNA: TGCGCCAGCAGCCAAGGGACAGGGGGTAATAATTCACCCCTCCACTTT.

CDR3 in amino acids: CASSFDLPLSSYEQYF. The CDR3 DNA reads TGTGCCAGCAGCTTTGATTTACCTCTGAGCTCCTACGAGCAGTACTTC. The chain combines TRBV7-9 with TRBJ2-7; D not resolved. V lost 3 bases and J lost 0, with 15 bases in between. The CDR3 consists of 16 residues. Germline assignment: CDR1 SEHNR and CDR2 FQNEAQ (reference sequence).

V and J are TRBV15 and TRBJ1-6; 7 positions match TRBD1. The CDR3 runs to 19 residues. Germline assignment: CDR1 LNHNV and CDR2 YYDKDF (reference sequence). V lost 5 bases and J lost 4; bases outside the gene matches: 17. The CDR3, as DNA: TGTGCCACCAGCCTTGACGGGACAGAAGGCCAGGCTTATAATTCACCCCTCCACTTT. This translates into CATSLDGTEGQAYNSPLHF.

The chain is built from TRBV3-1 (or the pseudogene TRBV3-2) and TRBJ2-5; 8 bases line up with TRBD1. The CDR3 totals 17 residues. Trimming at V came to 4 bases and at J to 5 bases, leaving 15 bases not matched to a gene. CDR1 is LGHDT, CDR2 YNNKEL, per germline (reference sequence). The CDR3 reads CASSPDRGRGSGETQYF. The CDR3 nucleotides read TGTGCCAGCAGCCCCGACAGGGGTAGAGGGTCAGGGGAGACCCAGTACTTC.

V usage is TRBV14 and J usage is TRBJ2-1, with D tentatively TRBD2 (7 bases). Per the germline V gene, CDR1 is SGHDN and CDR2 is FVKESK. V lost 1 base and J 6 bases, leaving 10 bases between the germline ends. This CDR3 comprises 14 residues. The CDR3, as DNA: TGTGCCAGCAGCCAAGTGGCGGGGGCCAATGAGCAGTTCTTC. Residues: CASSQVAGANEQFF.

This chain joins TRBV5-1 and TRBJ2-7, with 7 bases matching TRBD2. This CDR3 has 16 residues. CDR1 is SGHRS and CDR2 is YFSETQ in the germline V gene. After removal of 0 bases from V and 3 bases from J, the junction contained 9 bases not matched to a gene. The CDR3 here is CASSLAIGGGGYEQYF. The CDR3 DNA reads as TGCGCCAGCAGCTTGGCCATTGGTGGCGGGGGCTACGAGCAGTACTTC.

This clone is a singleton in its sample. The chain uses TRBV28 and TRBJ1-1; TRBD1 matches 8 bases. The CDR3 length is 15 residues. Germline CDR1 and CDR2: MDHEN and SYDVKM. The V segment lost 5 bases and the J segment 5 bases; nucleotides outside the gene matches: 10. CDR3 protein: CASSPAAGGRTEAFF. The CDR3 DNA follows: TGTGCCAGCAGTCCCGCAGCAGGGGGCAGGACTGAAGCTTTCTTT.

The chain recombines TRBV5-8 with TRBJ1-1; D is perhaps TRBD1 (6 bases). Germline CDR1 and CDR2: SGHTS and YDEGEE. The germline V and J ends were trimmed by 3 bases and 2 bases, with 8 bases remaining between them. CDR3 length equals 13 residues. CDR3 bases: TGTGCCAGCAGCTCGGGGGCCAACACTGAAGCTTTCTTT. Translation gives CASSSGANTEAFF.

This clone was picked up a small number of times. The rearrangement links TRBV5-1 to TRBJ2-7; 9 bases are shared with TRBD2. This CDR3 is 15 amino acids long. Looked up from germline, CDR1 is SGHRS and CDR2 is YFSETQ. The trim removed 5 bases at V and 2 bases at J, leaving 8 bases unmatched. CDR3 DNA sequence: TGCGCCAGCAGTGCCGGGCTAGCGGGGACCTACGAGCAGTACTTC. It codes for CASSAGLAGTYEQYF.

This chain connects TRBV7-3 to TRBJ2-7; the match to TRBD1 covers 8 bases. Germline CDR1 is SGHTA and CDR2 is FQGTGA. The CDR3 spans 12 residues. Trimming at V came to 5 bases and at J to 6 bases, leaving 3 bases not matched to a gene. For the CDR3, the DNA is TGTGCCAGCAGCCTGACAGGGGTCGAGCAGTACTTC. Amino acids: CASSLTGVEQYF.

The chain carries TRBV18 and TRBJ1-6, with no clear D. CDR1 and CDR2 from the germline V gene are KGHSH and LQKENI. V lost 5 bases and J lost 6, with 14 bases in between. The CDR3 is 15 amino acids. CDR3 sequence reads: CASSRDTLVNSPLHF. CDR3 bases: TGTGCCAGCTCAAGAGACACCCTCGTTAATTCACCCCTCCACTTT.

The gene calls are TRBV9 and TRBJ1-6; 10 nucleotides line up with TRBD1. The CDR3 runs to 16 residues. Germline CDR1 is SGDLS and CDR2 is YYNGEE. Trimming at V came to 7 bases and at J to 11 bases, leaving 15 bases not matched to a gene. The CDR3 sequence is CASGAPPGQGSAPLHF. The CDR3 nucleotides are TGTGCCAGCGGGGCGCCTCCGGGACAGGGGAGCGCACCCCTCCACTTT.

As DNA, the CDR3 is TGTGCCAGCAGTTTTGTGCTAAACAATGAGCAGTTCTTC. As protein: CASSFVLNNEQFF. The V gene is TRBV12-3 or TRBV12-4, the J gene TRBJ2-1, with unresolved D. V dropped 3 bases and J dropped 5 bases, with 8 bases sitting between them. This CDR3 is built from 13 residues.

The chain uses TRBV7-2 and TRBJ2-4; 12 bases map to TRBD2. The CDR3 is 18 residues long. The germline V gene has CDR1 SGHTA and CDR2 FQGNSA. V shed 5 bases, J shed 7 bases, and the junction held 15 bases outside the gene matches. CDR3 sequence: CASSLTMATSGGYNIQYF. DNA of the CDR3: TGTGCCAGCAGCCTAACGATGGCGACTAGCGGGGGATATAACATTCAGTACTTC.

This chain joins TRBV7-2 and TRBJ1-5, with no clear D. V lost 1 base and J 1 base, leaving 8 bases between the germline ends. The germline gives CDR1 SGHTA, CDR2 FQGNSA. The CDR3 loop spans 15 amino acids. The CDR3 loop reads CASSLDTHSNQPQHF. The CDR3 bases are TGTGCCAGCAGCTTAGACACACACAGCAATCAGCCCCAGCATTTT.

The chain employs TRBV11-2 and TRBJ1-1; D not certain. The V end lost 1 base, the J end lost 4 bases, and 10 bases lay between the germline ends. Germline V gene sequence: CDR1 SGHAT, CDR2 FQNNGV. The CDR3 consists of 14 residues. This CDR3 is CASSLAPWGTEAFF. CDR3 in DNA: TGTGCCAGCAGCTTAGCCCCGTGGGGCACTGAAGCTTTCTTT.

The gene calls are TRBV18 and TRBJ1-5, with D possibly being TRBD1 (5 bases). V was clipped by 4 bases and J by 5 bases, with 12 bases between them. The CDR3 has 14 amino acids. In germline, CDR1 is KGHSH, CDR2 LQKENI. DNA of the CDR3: TGTGCCAGCTCACGGGGCGGTCAGGATCAGCCCCAGCATTTT. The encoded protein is CASSRGGQDQPQHF.

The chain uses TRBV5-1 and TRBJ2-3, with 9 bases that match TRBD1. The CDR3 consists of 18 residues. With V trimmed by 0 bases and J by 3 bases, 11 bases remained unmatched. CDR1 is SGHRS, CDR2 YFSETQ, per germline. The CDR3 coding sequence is TGCGCCAGCAGCTTGGTAAACAGGGGGCAAATGGGAACAGATACGCAGTATTTT. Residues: CASSLVNRGQMGTDTQYF.

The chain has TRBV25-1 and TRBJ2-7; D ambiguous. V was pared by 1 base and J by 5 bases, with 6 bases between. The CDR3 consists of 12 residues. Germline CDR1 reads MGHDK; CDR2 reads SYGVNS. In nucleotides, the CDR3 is TGTGCCAGCAGTGAATCCGTGAACGAGCAGTACTTC. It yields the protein CASSESVNEQYF.

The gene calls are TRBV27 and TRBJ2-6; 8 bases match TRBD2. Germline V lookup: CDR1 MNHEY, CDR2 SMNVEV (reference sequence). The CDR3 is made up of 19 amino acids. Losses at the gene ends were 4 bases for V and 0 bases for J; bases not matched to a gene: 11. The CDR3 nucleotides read TGTGCCAGCAGTTCGTCTACAGCGGGGGTACCCTCTGGGGCCAACGTCCTGACTTTC. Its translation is CASSSSTAGVPSGANVLTF.

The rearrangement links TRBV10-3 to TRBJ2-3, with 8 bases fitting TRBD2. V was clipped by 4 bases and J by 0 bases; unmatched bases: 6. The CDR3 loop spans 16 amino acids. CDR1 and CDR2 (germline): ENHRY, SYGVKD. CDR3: CAISATSGSSTDTQYF. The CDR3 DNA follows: TGTGCCATCAGTGCAACTAGCGGTTCTAGCACAGATACGCAGTATTTT.

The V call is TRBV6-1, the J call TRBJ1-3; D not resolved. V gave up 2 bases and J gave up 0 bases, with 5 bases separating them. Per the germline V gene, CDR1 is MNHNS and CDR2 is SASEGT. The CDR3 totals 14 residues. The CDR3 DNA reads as TGTGCCAGCAGTGAACAGCCCTCTGGAAACACCATATATTTT. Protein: CASSEQPSGNTIYF.

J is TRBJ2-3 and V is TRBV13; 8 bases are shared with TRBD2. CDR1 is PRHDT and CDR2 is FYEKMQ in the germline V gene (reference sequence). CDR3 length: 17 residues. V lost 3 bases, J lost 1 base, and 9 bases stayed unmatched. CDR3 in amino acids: CASSFWDSGDRTDTQYF. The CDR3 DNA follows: TGTGCCAGCAGCTTTTGGGATAGCGGGGACCGCACAGATACGCAGTATTTT.

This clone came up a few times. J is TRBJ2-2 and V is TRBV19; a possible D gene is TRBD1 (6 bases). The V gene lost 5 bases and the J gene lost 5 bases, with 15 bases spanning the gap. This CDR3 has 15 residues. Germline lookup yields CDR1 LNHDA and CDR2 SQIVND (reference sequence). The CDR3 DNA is TGTGCCAGTAGTCTTGACAGGTCGCGTACCGGGGAGCTGTTTTTT. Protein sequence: CASSLDRSRTGELFF.

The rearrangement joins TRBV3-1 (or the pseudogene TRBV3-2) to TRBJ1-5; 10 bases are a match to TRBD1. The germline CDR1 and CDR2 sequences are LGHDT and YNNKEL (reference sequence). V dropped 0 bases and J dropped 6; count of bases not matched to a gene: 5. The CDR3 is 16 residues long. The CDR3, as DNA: TGTGCCAGCAGCCAAGATGGACAGGGGGTAGGTCAGCCCCAGCATTTT. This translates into CASSQDGQGVGQPQHF.

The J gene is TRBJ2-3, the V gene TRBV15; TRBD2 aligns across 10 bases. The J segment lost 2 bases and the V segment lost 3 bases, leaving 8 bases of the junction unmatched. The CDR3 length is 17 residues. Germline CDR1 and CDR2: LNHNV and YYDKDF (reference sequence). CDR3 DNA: TGTGCCACCAGCAGGGGCACCGGACTAGCGGACACAGATACGCAGTATTTT. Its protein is CATSRGTGLADTDTQYF. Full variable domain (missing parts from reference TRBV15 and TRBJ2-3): DAMVIQNPRYQVTQFGKPVTLSCSQTLNHNVMYWYQQKSSQAPKLLFHYYDKDFNNEADTPDNFQSRRPNTSFCFLDIRSPGLGDTAMYLCATSRGTGLADTDTQYFGPGTRLTVL.

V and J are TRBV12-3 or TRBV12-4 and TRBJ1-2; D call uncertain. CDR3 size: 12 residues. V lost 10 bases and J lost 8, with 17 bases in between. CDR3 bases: TGTGCCACCTATTACCACGAGGAAGGCTACACCTTC. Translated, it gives CATYYHEEGYTF.

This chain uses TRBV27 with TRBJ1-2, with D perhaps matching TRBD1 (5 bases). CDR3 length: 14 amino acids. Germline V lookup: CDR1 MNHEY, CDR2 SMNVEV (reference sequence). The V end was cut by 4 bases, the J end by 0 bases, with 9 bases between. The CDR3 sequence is CASSSDRANYGYTF. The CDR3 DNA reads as TGTGCCAGCAGTTCAGACAGAGCTAACTATGGCTACACCTTC.

The CDR3 loop is CASSEVDNEQFF. The CDR3 nucleotides read TGTGCCAGCAGTGAGGTGGACAATGAGCAGTTCTTC. The chain combines TRBV6-1 with TRBJ2-1, with D uncertain. V shed 3 bases and J shed 5 bases, with 5 bases lying between them. In germline, CDR1 is MNHNS, CDR2 SASEGT. The CDR3 length is 12 residues.